The 13 T cell receptor beta chains below all came from one sample that was sequenced in a study of blood T cells in healthy people across ages. Sample-barcoded 5' priming and a J-beta primer mix drove a second PCR of 7 to 11 cycles. MiXCR, run by TCRdb on the 5' RACE reads, gives a single entry per CDR3 protein. The table lists about 1,400,000 distinct CDR3 sequences, 59% of them singletons. The specimen was blood. The receptors come from a man younger than 35 in good health.

This clonotype was recorded a few times. This chain connects TRBV20-1 to TRBJ1-2; D perhaps matches TRBD1 (6 bases). The CDR3 is 17 amino acids. Germline assignment: CDR1 DFQATT and CDR2 SNEGSKA (reference sequence). V lost 4 bases, J lost 4 bases, and 25 bases lay in between. The CDR3, as DNA: TGCAGTGCTACAAAGTATTTGACAAGGGGGGGCGGCTATGGCTACACCTTC. It encodes CSATKYLTRGGGYGYTF.

This chain joins TRBV20-1 and TRBJ2-3, with D possibly matching TRBD1 (5 bases). Germline V gene sequence: CDR1 DFQATT, CDR2 SNEGSKA (reference sequence). CDR3 length: 15 residues. V was trimmed by 0 bases and J by 4 bases, leaving 14 bases between them. Written as DNA, the CDR3 is TGCAGTGCTAGAGATCGAGCAGGGTTCCCAGATACGCAGTATTTT. This codes for CSARDRAGFPDTQYF.

This clonotype was counted a single time. The chain joins TRBV27 to TRBJ2-3; 10 bases are a match to TRBD1. V dropped 10 bases and J dropped 0; count of bases not matched to a gene: 4. The CDR3 has 14 amino acids. Per germline, CDR1 MNHEY and CDR2 SMNVEV (reference sequence). CDR3 residues: CAIRQGASTDTQYF. Written as DNA, the CDR3 is TGTGCCATCCGACAGGGGGCAAGCACAGATACGCAGTATTTT.

The CDR3 DNA reads as TGTGCCAGCAGAAACCGGGGTGGGGCCAACGTCCTGACTTTC. Translated, it gives CASRNRGGANVLTF. The chain couples TRBV28 to TRBJ2-6; D perhaps matches TRBD2 (5 bases). Germline loops: CDR1 MDHEN, CDR2 SYDVKM. CDR3 length equals 14 residues. V was cut by 6 bases and J by 3 bases, with 9 bases left in between.

V gene TRBV7-2 combines with J gene TRBJ2-7; 9 bases are a match to TRBD1. The CDR3 has 15 residues. Germline loops: CDR1 SGHTA, CDR2 FQGNSA. Germline trimming cut 5 bases from V and 1 base from J; bases unmatched to any gene: 6. As DNA, the CDR3 is TGTGCCAGCAGCATAACCGGGACAGGGTCCTACGAGCAGTACTTC. Its translation is CASSITGTGSYEQYF.

The chain uses TRBV28 and TRBJ1-6; tentative D call: TRBD1 (6 bases). CDR1 MDHEN and CDR2 SYDVKM come from the germline V gene. The CDR3 is 14 residues long. Trimming pared 4 bases from V and 10 bases from J, leaving 14 bases between. CDR3 coding DNA: TGTGCCAGCAGTTCGGACAGTCGAGAATCACCCCTCCACTTT. It codes for CASSSDSRESPLHF.

This clonotype has a handful of counts. The chain employs TRBV27 and TRBJ2-7; D is undetermined. Per germline, CDR1 MNHEY and CDR2 SMNVEV (reference sequence). This CDR3 is built from 13 residues. V lost 0 bases and J 4 bases, leaving 7 bases between the germline ends. The CDR3 region has the DNA TGTGCCAGCAGTTTATCTCATTTTTACGAGCAGTACTTC. Its translation: CASSLSHFYEQYF.

This clonotype was recorded a few times. The rearrangement joins TRBV3-1 to TRBJ2-7, with 11 bases matching TRBD2. The J segment lost 0 bases and the V segment lost 4 bases, leaving 2 bases of the junction unmatched. The CDR3 runs to 15 residues. Germline-derived CDR1 and CDR2 are LGHDT and YNNKEL (reference sequence). The CDR3 region has the DNA TGTGCCAGCAGCCCTAGCGGGGGGACCTCCTACGAGCAGTACTTC. It codes for CASSPSGGTSYEQYF.

In its sample, this clonotype was seen a few times. CDR3 nucleotide sequence: TGTGCCAGCAGTTTGTTGGGCGGGGGGCCAAACAATGAGCAGTTCTTC. Its protein is CASSLLGGGPNNEQFF. The rearrangement links TRBV27 to TRBJ2-1; 8 bases line up with TRBD2. There are 16 residues in the CDR3. Germline V gene data show CDR1 as MNHEY and CDR2 as SMNVEV (reference sequence). J lost 5 bases, V lost 3 bases, and 9 bases had no gene match.

The chain has TRBV25-1 and TRBJ2-7; 9 bases are shared with TRBD1. CDR1 MGHDK and CDR2 SYGVNS come from the germline V gene. V was pared by 8 bases and J by 5 bases, with 13 bases of the junction left unmatched. The CDR3 spans 15 residues. The CDR3 nucleotides are TGTGCCAGCGGAAGCCTGGGGACAGGGTTGGACGAGCAGTACTTC. Translation: CASGSLGTGLDEQYF.

V and J are TRBV27 and TRBJ2-3; D possibly uses TRBD1 or TRBD2 (6 bases each). The ends were cut back, 8 bases at V and 4 bases at J, with 16 bases in the middle. Germline CDR1 is MNHEY and CDR2 is SMNVEV (reference sequence). The CDR3 is made up of 14 amino acids. The chain's CDR3 is CASRRVGGSDTQYF. CDR3 bases: TGTGCCAGCCGCCGTGTGGGGGGCTCAGATACGCAGTATTTT.

V usage is TRBV12-3 or TRBV12-4 and J usage is TRBJ2-1; 8 positions agree with TRBD2. J lost 10 bases, V lost 6 bases, and 11 bases had no gene match. This CDR3 has 14 residues. For the CDR3, the DNA is TGTGCCAGCAGCGGGACTAGTTACCGGGGGGAGCAGTTCTTC. Its translation is CASSGTSYRGEQFF.

The chain combines TRBV7-9 with TRBJ2-5; no clear D. V was cut by 7 bases and J by 5 bases, with 8 bases left in between. This CDR3 comprises 11 residues. Germline V gene lookup returns CDR1 SEHNR and CDR2 FQNEAQ (reference sequence). The CDR3 spells CASNHLETQYF. The DNA for the CDR3 is TGTGCCAGCAACCATCTGGAGACCCAGTACTTC.